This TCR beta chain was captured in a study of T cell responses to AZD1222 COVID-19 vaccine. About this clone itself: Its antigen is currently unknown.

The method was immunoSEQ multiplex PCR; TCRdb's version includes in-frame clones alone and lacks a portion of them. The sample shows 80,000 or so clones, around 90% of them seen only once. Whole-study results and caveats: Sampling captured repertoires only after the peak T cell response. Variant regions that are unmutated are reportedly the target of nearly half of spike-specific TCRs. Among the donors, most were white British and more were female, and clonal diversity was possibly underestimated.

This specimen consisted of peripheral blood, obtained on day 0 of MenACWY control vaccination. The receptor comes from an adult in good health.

CDR3 nucleotides: TGTGCCAGTAGTATAGTAGGACAGGGGGCCGACGAGCAGTACTTC. It translates to CASSIVGQGADEQYF. J is TRBJ2-7 and V is TRBV19, with 11 bases aligning to TRBD1. The trim removed 1 base at V and 5 bases at J, leaving 4 bases unmatched. Germline-derived CDR1 and CDR2 are LNHDA and SQIVND (reference sequence). This CDR3 contains 15 residues.